Shown below are 20 T cell receptor beta chains from a single sample sequenced in a study of OX40 agonist ivuxolimab in advanced cancers. Clones were sequenced by immunoSEQ multiplex PCR, and TCRdb holds only the in-frame ones, with some missing. Among over 55,000 clones listed, 85% to 90% were seen once. The sequencing here drew on CD4+ or CD8+ T cells sorted from blood, taken in a trial of the OX40 agonist ivuxolimab. Receptors were obtained from an adult with an advanced solid tumor such as melanoma, head and neck, liver or kidney cancer.

CDR3 DNA sequence: TGTGCCAGCAGCAAAGATGCGGTGCCACCCTACGAGCAGTACTTC. Translated: CASSKDAVPPYEQYF. J is TRBJ2-7 and V is TRBV21-1; the table's D call of TRBD2 was not tested on the DNA. TRBV21-1 is termed a pseudogene. The CDR3 spans 15 residues.

The gene calls are TRBV19 and TRBJ1-5, with unresolved D. With 5 bases removed from V and 4 bases from J, the gap between germline ends came to 9 bases. The CDR3 is made up of 13 amino acids. Germline V CDR1 and CDR2: LNHDA, SQIVND (reference sequence). The CDR3 DNA reads TGTGCCAGTAGTCGCGGACTGAATCAGCCCCAGCATTTT. Protein: CASSRGLNQPQHF.

V is TRBV7-9 and J is TRBJ1-6; D may be TRBD1 (5 bases). The CDR3 loop spans 14 amino acids. The V and J ends lost 3 bases and 8 bases respectively, with 11 bases between them. The germline V gene has CDR1 SEHNR and CDR2 FQNEAQ (reference sequence). The CDR3 spells CASSLGVSYSPLHF. The CDR3 coding sequence is TGTGCCAGCAGCTTGGGGGTTTCTTATTCACCCCTCCACTTT.

The genes are TRBV7-3 and TRBJ2-7; D not resolved. Trimming cost V 6 bases and J 2 bases, with 11 bases left between them. The CDR3 loop spans 13 amino acids. Germline V gene sequence: CDR1 SGHTA, CDR2 FQGTGA. As DNA, the CDR3 is TGTGCCAGCAGTCTCCGGCCAACCTACGAGCAGTACTTC. This translates into CASSLRPTYEQYF.

The rearrangement uses TRBV4-1 and TRBJ2-1; 9 nucleotides line up with TRBD2. This CDR3 contains 16 residues. Germline assignment: CDR1 MGHRA and CDR2 YSYEKL. Trimming removed 4 bases from V and 4 bases from J; junction bases left unmatched: 8. CDR3: CASSRFFSGSYNEQFF. The DNA of the CDR3 is TGCGCCAGCAGCCGATTCTTTAGCGGGAGTTACAATGAGCAGTTCTTC.

The genes are TRBV28 and TRBJ2-3; TRBD2 agrees at 10 bases. The germline V gene has CDR1 MDHEN and CDR2 SYDVKM. The length of the CDR3 is 16 residues. V shed 6 bases, J shed 4 bases, and the junction held 10 bases outside the gene matches. CDR3 protein: CASRSASGSSPDTQYF. The CDR3 coding sequence is TGTGCCAGCAGATCGGCTAGCGGGAGCTCACCAGATACGCAGTATTTT.

The rearrangement links TRBV5-4 to TRBJ2-5; the D is unclear. The CDR3 totals 13 residues. Germline V gives CDR1 SGHNT, CDR2 YYREEE (reference sequence). With 5 bases removed from V and 1 base from J, the gap between germline ends came to 9 bases. For the CDR3, the DNA is TGTGCCAGCAGTGAGACATTCCAAGAGACCCAGTACTTC. It translates to CASSETFQETQYF.

This clone was counted only a few times. One junction end disagrees with the germline gene, perhaps due to a read error. The rearrangement links TRBV19 to TRBJ2-7, with 9 bases lining up with TRBD1. The germline CDR1 and CDR2 sequences are LNHDA and SQIVND (reference sequence). The CDR3 runs to 10 residues. In DNA form, the CDR3 reads TGTGCCAGTAGTCGGGACAGGGATGACTTC. Its translation: CASSRDRDDF.

The chain joins TRBV27 to TRBJ2-2; 7 nucleotides match TRBD1. The CDR3 contains 14 residues. From germline, CDR1 is MNHEY and CDR2 SMNVEV (reference sequence). The ends lost 6 bases at V and 2 bases at J; junction bases unmatched: 3. The CDR3 coding sequence is TGTGCCAGCAGAGACAGGGCCAACACCGGGGAGCTGTTTTTT. Translated, it gives CASRDRANTGELFF.

The chain's CDR3 is CASRGQGFTYEQYF. CDR3 bases: TGTGCCAGCCGGGGACAGGGATTTACCTACGAGCAGTACTTC. The J gene is TRBJ2-7, the V gene TRBV28, with 9 bases matching TRBD1. The junction had 7 bases not matched to a gene; V was cut back by 8 bases and J by 2 bases. The CDR3 spans 14 residues. Looked up from germline, CDR1 is MDHEN and CDR2 is SYDVKM.

This clone was counted between two and nine times. The genes are TRBV10-2 and TRBJ2-7; D is perhaps TRBD1 (7 bases). Germline V gene lookup returns CDR1 WSHSY and CDR2 SAAADI. Deletions cut 4 bases from V and 5 bases from J, with 18 bases between. The CDR3 contains 15 residues. This CDR3 reads CASSGHRGGKDEQYF. DNA of the CDR3: TGCGCCAGCAGTGGTCACAGGGGAGGAAAGGACGAGCAGTACTTC.

This clone was observed a few times. The chain's CDR3 is CAISDARAGPNEKLFF. DNA for the CDR3: TGTGCCATCAGTGATGCAAGAGCGGGACCTAATGAAAAACTGTTTTTT. The chain combines TRBV10-3 with TRBJ1-4, with D possibly matching TRBD1 (5 bases). Germline loops: CDR1 ENHRY, CDR2 SYGVKD. Trimming took off 3 bases at V and 3 bases at J, with 14 bases between the two ends. There are 16 residues in the CDR3.

This chain uses TRBV29-1 with TRBJ2-3, with a weak D call TRBD1 (7 bases). Germline V lookup: CDR1 SQVTM, CDR2 ANQGSEA. V was shortened by 6 bases and J by 1 base, with 17 bases between the two germline ends. This CDR3 spans 15 amino acids. Here the CDR3 reads CSVGPQGGGTDTQYF. CDR3 coding DNA: TGCAGCGTCGGTCCTCAGGGGGGCGGCACAGATACGCAGTATTTT.

Of note for this clone: Other DNA sequences in the sample encode the same CDR3. The chain is built from TRBV10-1 and TRBJ1-5; no firm D call. The CDR3 consists of 13 residues. V was pared by 6 bases and J by 0 bases, with 6 bases between. Germline V gene sequence: CDR1 WNHNN, CDR2 SYGVQD (reference sequence). The DNA of the CDR3 is TGCGCCAGCAGCTCCGATAGCAATCAGCCCCAGCATTTT. Amino acid sequence: CASSSDSNQPQHF.

The chain has TRBV9 and TRBJ2-1; D perhaps matches TRBD2 (5 bases). The CDR3 totals 14 residues. The V end was cut by 0 bases, the J end by 4 bases, with 8 bases between. Germline CDR1 and CDR2: SGDLS and YYNGEE. For the CDR3, the DNA is TGTGCCAGCAGCGTAGGGTGGGAGTACAATGAGCAGTTCTTC. This encodes CASSVGWEYNEQFF.

The chain uses TRBV18 and TRBJ1-2, with a weak D call TRBD1 (6 bases). The CDR3 is 16 amino acids. The V gene's germline CDR1 is KGHSH and CDR2 LQKENI. Trimming removed 3 bases at V and 4 bases at J, with 18 bases between. CDR3 residues: CASSPNGGPGVYGYTF. The CDR3, as DNA: TGTGCCAGCTCACCTAATGGGGGGCCAGGGGTCTATGGCTACACCTTC.

V gene TRBV5-1 combines with J gene TRBJ2-7; D is unresolved. Trimming left V 1 base short and J 2 bases short, with 13 bases between. The CDR3 extends over 15 amino acids. Germline V CDR1 and CDR2: SGHRS, YFSETQ. The CDR3 loop reads CASSLWHEGPYEQYF. For the CDR3, the DNA is TGCGCCAGCAGCTTGTGGCACGAAGGACCCTACGAGCAGTACTTC.

The V gene is TRBV6-1, the J gene TRBJ2-3, with 14 bases matching TRBD2. CDR1 MNHNS and CDR2 SASEGT come from the germline V gene. The CDR3 has 16 residues. J lost 5 bases, V lost 3 bases, and 4 bases had no gene match. CDR3 loop: CASSETSGGAEDTQYF. The CDR3 nucleotides read TGTGCCAGCAGTGAGACTAGCGGGGGGGCAGAAGATACGCAGTATTTT.

The rearrangement uses TRBV19 and TRBJ1-4, with D possibly TRBD1 on 5 matching bases. V was shortened by 5 bases and J by 3 bases, with 13 bases between the two germline ends. CDR1 is LNHDA and CDR2 is SQIVND in the germline V gene (reference sequence). There are 15 residues in the CDR3. Written as DNA, the CDR3 is TGTGCCAGTAGTTTCGTTGGGGGTCCTAATGAAAAACTGTTTTTT. Encoded protein: CASSFVGGPNEKLFF.

This clone was seen more than once but under ten times. J is TRBJ1-2 and V is TRBV6-1; 7 bases are shared with TRBD1. Trimming at V came to 6 bases and at J to 2 bases, leaving 6 bases not matched to a gene. Germline CDR1 is MNHNS and CDR2 is SASEGT. The CDR3 sequence is 14 residues long. DNA for the CDR3: TGTGCCAGCAGCCTGACAGGGCGAAACTATGGCTACACCTTC. It specifies CASSLTGRNYGYTF.